Each of the 25 T cell receptor beta chains below was sequenced from the same sample in a study of graft-versus-host responses after intestinal transplantation. Repertoires were generated with immunoSEQ multiplex PCR, while TCRdb's copy carries only in-frame clones and drops some. The profile shows approximately 6,900 clones, approximately 25% of them singletons. Irradiated, violet-dye-labeled stimulators (roughly 200,000) were plated alongside roughly 200,000 CFSE-labeled responders. The starting material was alloreactive CD8+ T cells from a mixed lymphocyte reaction culture, obtained before transplantation. Subset defined: CFSE-low proliferating T cells sorted from roughly 6-day pre-transplant mixed lymphocyte reaction (GvH or HvG direction). These TCRs come from a human patient who was an organ donor for intestinal transplantation.

CDR3 bases: TGTGCCAGCAGCGAGTCCTACGAGCAGTACTTC. Protein product: CASSESYEQYF. V gene TRBV11-3 combines with J gene TRBJ2-7, with D unresolved. Germline values: CDR1 SGHNT, CDR2 YENEEA. Trimming cost V 5 bases and J 1 base, with 3 bases left between them. The CDR3 contains 11 residues.

This clone was counted only a few times. The chain is built from TRBV7-2 and TRBJ2-7, with D unclear. Looked up from germline, CDR1 is SGHTA and CDR2 is FQGNSA. The CDR3 covers 12 residues. The V and J ends lost 3 bases and 5 bases respectively, with 8 bases between them. In nucleotides, the CDR3 is TGTGCCAGCAGCTTTGATCCTGACGAGCAGTACTTC. Protein sequence: CASSFDPDEQYF.

This clone is medium-sized in the sample. This chain connects TRBV2 to TRBJ2-7; D is possibly TRBD1 (6 bases). This CDR3 contains 15 residues. V shed 2 bases and J shed 2 bases, with 13 bases lying between them. Germline V CDR1 and CDR2: SNHLY, FYNNEI. The CDR3 spells CASSELVQGAYEQYF. The CDR3 DNA reads as TGTGCCAGCAGTGAATTGGTACAGGGAGCCTACGAGCAGTACTTC.

The V call is TRBV7-2, the J call TRBJ2-2; D gene unclear. This CDR3 comprises 15 residues. CDR1 SGHTA and CDR2 FQGNSA come from the germline V gene. V was shortened by 1 base and J by 1 base, with 7 bases between the two germline ends. CDR3 coding DNA: TGTGCCAGCAGCTTAGACCCGGGGAACACCGGGGAGCTGTTTTTT. This translates into CASSLDPGNTGELFF. Looking up the rest from reference TRBV7-2 and TRBJ2-2 gives the full variable domain: GAGVSQSPSNKVTEKGKDVELRCDPISGHTALYWYRQSLGQGLEFLIYFQGNSAPDKSGLPSDRFSAERTGGSVSTLTIQRTQQEDSAVYLCASSLDPGNTGELFFGEGSRLTVL.

The J gene is TRBJ2-4, the V gene TRBV7-8, with 8 nucleotides matching TRBD1. CDR3 length: 16 amino acids. V dropped 3 bases and J dropped 6; count of bases not matched to a gene: 10. The germline gives CDR1 SGHVS, CDR2 FQNEAQ. CDR3 protein: CASSFEGPGQANIQYF. CDR3 DNA sequence: TGTGCCAGCAGCTTCGAGGGACCGGGACAGGCAAACATTCAGTACTTC.

The V gene is TRBV13, the J gene TRBJ2-7; maybe TRBD1 (7 bases). V was clipped by 2 bases and J by 6 bases, with 20 bases between them. Germline CDR1 reads PRHDT; CDR2 reads FYEKMQ (reference sequence). This CDR3 region has 16 residues. The CDR3 bases are TGTGCCAGCAGCTTAACGGAGGGGGCGCAAACCTGCGAGCAGTACTTC. Protein sequence: CASSLTEGAQTCEQYF. Full variable domain (remainder filled in from reference TRBV13 and TRBJ2-7): AAGVIQSPRHLIKEKRETATLKCYPIPRHDTVYWYQQGPGQDPQFLISFYEKMQSDKGSIPDRFSAQQFSDYHSELNMSSLELGDSALYFCASSLTEGAQTCEQYFGPGTRLTVT.

The chain employs TRBV5-6 and TRBJ2-4; D gene unclear. Germline lookup yields CDR1 SGHDT and CDR2 YYEEEE. Trimming left V 1 base short and J 8 bases short, with 19 bases between. CDR3 length: 16 amino acids. CDR3 residues: CASSLQLDPLWDIQYF. In nucleotides, the CDR3 is TGTGCCAGCAGCTTGCAGTTGGACCCCCTTTGGGACATTCAGTACTTC.

The chain combines TRBV9 with TRBJ2-1, with 7 nucleotides matching TRBD1. CDR3 length equals 15 residues. The V gene's germline CDR1 is SGDLS and CDR2 YYNGEE. V was clipped by 3 bases and J by 4 bases; unmatched bases: 7. CDR3 in amino acids: CASSAQGHPYNEQFF. DNA of the CDR3: TGTGCCAGCAGCGCACAGGGGCACCCATACAATGAGCAGTTCTTC.

The chain has TRBV7-9 and TRBJ2-2; no firm D call. CDR1 SEHNR and CDR2 FQNEAQ come from the germline V gene (reference sequence). Trimming pared 4 bases from V and 8 bases from J, leaving 23 bases between. The CDR3 runs 17 residues. CDR3 in DNA: TGTGCCAGCAGCTCCATTCCACTGACCGGTAGTACGGGGGAGCTGTTTTTT. Translating it yields CASSSIPLTGSTGELFF.

This clone is medium-sized within its sample. The rearrangement joins TRBV7-6 to TRBJ2-7; tentatively, D is TRBD1 or TRBD2 (5 bases each). Germline V gene sequence: CDR1 SGHVS, CDR2 FNYEAQ. Trimming shortened V by 5 bases and J by 0 bases, and 14 bases separated the two germline ends. This CDR3 contains 15 residues. Written as DNA, the CDR3 is TGTGCCAGCAGCACCGGGACGGTAAGCTCCTACGAGCAGTACTTC. This gives the protein CASSTGTVSSYEQYF.

This clone has a handful of counts. This chain links TRBV20-1 with TRBJ2-7; D not resolved. The CDR3 has 11 residues. V lost 0 bases and J 7 bases, leaving 7 bases between the germline ends. The germline V gene has CDR1 DFQATT and CDR2 SNEGSKA (reference sequence). CDR3 amino acids: CSARDYYEQYF. The CDR3, as DNA: TGCAGTGCTAGAGACTACTATGAGCAGTACTTC.

V usage is TRBV7-9 and J usage is TRBJ2-7, with TRBD1 identical over 11 bases. The germline CDR1 and CDR2 sequences are SEHNR and FQNEAQ (reference sequence). The junction had 4 bases not matched to a gene; V was cut back by 3 bases and J by 3 bases. The CDR3 has 15 residues. CDR3: CASSLGGTGGYEQYF. The CDR3 nucleotides are TGTGCCAGCAGCTTGGGAGGGACAGGGGGCTACGAGCAGTACTTC.

In this sample, this clone turned up a few times. The chain recombines TRBV5-6 with TRBJ1-4, with D unclear. V gave up 5 bases and J gave up 5 bases, with 10 bases separating them. This CDR3 region has 13 residues. CDR1 is SGHDT, CDR2 YYEEEE, per germline. The CDR3 loop reads CASSLIMNEKLFF. DNA of the CDR3: TGTGCCAGCAGTCTTATCATGAATGAAAAACTGTTTTTT.

This clone was counted a few times. The chain joins TRBV27 to TRBJ1-5; D remains ambiguous. CDR3 size: 14 residues. Trimming removed 0 bases from V and 1 base from J, with 4 bases in between. The germline gives CDR1 MNHEY, CDR2 SMNVEV (reference sequence). The CDR3 DNA is TGTGCCAGCAGTTTATCTGGGAGCAATCAGCCCCAGCATTTT. Its protein product is CASSLSGSNQPQHF.

This clone was found a few times. This rearrangement joins TRBV9 to TRBJ2-1; D is uncertain. The V and J ends lost 0 bases and 8 bases respectively, with 18 bases between them. The CDR3 runs 16 residues. Per the germline V gene, CDR1 is SGDLS and CDR2 is YYNGEE. CDR3 in DNA: TGTGCCAGCAGCGTAGCTTCCAGCCCCCAACGAGATGAGCAGTTCTTC. Its protein is CASSVASSPQRDEQFF.

The genes are TRBV9 and TRBJ2-2, with D possibly TRBD2 on 6 matching bases. The V end lost 0 bases, the J end lost 2 bases, and 14 bases lay between the germline ends. The CDR3 covers 17 residues. CDR1 SGDLS and CDR2 YYNGEE come from the germline V gene. The CDR3 coding sequence is TGTGCCAGCAGCGTAGCGGATAGCGGCATTAACACCGGGGAGCTGTTTTTT. It translates to CASSVADSGINTGELFF.

This rearrangement joins TRBV5-4 to TRBJ2-7, with D possibly TRBD2 on 5 matching bases. Trimming took 3 bases from V and 2 from J, leaving 6 bases between them. There are 12 residues in the CDR3. Germline assignment: CDR1 SGHNT and CDR2 YYREEE (reference sequence). DNA for the CDR3: TGTGCCAGCAGCTCCGGGGCCTACGAGCAGTACTTC. It codes for CASSSGAYEQYF. Filled out from reference TRBV5-4 and TRBJ2-7, the complete variable domain reads ETGVTQSPTHLIKTRGQQVTLRCSSQSGHNTVSWYQQALGQGPQFIFQYYREEENGRGNFPPRFSGLQFPNYSSELNVNALELDDSALYLCASSSGAYEQYFGPGTRLTVT.

The CDR3 reads CASSSLTGLGDTGELFF. The CDR3 DNA follows: TGTGCCAGCAGCTCCCTGACAGGGTTAGGTGACACCGGGGAGCTGTTTTTT. V is TRBV7-3 and J is TRBJ2-2; TRBD1 agrees at 7 bases. Germline V gene lookup returns CDR1 SGHTA and CDR2 FQGTGA. The V segment lost 4 bases and the J segment 3 bases; nucleotides outside the gene matches: 11. This CDR3 region has 17 residues.

This clone was found once. V usage is TRBV5-5 and J usage is TRBJ1-1; TRBD1 might be the D (5 bases). This CDR3 has 13 residues. The V end lost 2 bases, the J end lost 1 base, and 6 bases lay between the germline ends. The germline CDR1 and CDR2 sequences are SGHKS and YYEKEE (reference sequence). The CDR3 loop reads CASSFGTNTEAFF. CDR3 nucleotide sequence: TGTGCCAGCAGCTTCGGGACGAACACTGAAGCTTTCTTT.

The gene calls are TRBV11-1 and TRBJ2-7; D is undetermined. Germline loops: CDR1 SGHAT, CDR2 FQDESV (reference sequence). The length of the CDR3 is 13 residues. With 1 base removed from V and 3 bases from J, the gap between germline ends came to 7 bases. The CDR3 nucleotides are TGTGCCAGCAGCTTAGTTTGGATCTACGAGCAGTACTTC. It codes for CASSLVWIYEQYF.

This sequence joins TRBV5-4 and TRBJ2-5, with D perhaps matching TRBD2 (6 bases). With 3 bases removed from V and 2 bases from J, the gap between germline ends came to 14 bases. CDR3 size: 15 residues. Germline CDR1 is SGHNT and CDR2 is YYREEE (reference sequence). For the CDR3, the DNA is TGTGCCAGCAGCTACGGACGGGGGTTGCAAGAGACCCAGTACTTC. Translated, it gives CASSYGRGLQETQYF.

V and J are TRBV30 and TRBJ1-2, with D hard to call. CDR1 is GTSNPN, CDR2 SVGIG, per germline (reference sequence). The V end was cut by 4 bases, the J end by 2 bases, with 29 bases between. The CDR3 is made up of 19 amino acids. The CDR3 sequence is CAWIRSWEGQSLLNYGYTF. The CDR3 DNA follows: TGTGCCTGGATCCGTTCTTGGGAGGGCCAGAGCCTATTAAACTATGGCTACACCTTC.

In the case of this clone: One base away lies a much larger clone, so this may be a sequencing read error. This likely comes from a read error, as the CDR3 has no conserved phenylalanine or tryptophan at its end. This chain joins TRBV18 and TRBJ1-1, with D hard to call. The CDR3 runs to 13 residues. From germline, CDR1 is KGHSH and CDR2 LQKENI. The V gene lost 3 bases and the J gene lost 4 bases, with 9 bases spanning the gap. The chain's CDR3 is CASSPTEFTEAFS. CDR3 coding DNA: TGTGCCAGCTCACCCACAGAATTCACTGAAGCTTTCTCT.

Comments on this clone: This specimen includes other DNA sequences encoding the same CDR3. The CDR3 loop reads CASSEGGGGTDTQYF. CDR3 in DNA: TGTGCCAGCAGCGAGGGGGGAGGAGGCACAGATACGCAGTATTTT. The chain joins TRBV9 to TRBJ2-3; either TRBD1 or TRBD2 may supply D (6 bases each). Trimming cost V 3 bases and J 1 base, with 12 bases left between them. CDR1 and CDR2 (germline): SGDLS, YYNGEE. CDR3 length: 15 residues. The full variable domain, rest sourced from reference TRBV9 and TRBJ2-3, is DSGVTQTPKHLITATGQRVTLRCSPRSGDLSVYWYQQSLDQGLQFLIQYYNGEERAKGNILERFSAQQFPDLHSELNLSSLELGDSALYFCASSEGGGGTDTQYFGPGTRLTVL.

This chain uses TRBV6-5 with TRBJ2-7; D may be TRBD1 or TRBD2 (5 bases each). This CDR3 comprises 15 residues. Germline V gene data show CDR1 as MNHEY and CDR2 as SVGAGI. V was pared by 2 bases and J by 9 bases, with 20 bases between. In DNA form, the CDR3 reads TGTGCCAGCAGTTACGGGGGATCACCCAGCTGGGGGCAGTACTTC. Its translation is CASSYGGSPSWGQYF.